This TCR beta chain was identified during a study of blood T cell repertoires in COVID-19. Turning to the study itself: The samples span acute and convalescent COVID-19 from the United States, Italy and Spain.

This clone occurred a few times. The cohort comprised adults aged about 18 to 100 years residing in about two dozen US areas. In Cohort 3, a recovered donor had either two negative PCRs, clearance, or symptom resolution. In the authors' methods: The authors estimated nucleated cell counts from reference gene primer amplification. Sequenced by immunoSEQ multiplex PCR; TCRdb stores in-frame clones only, minus some. That table supplies the V and J calls and clone size; D and trimming were determined from the DNA. The sample lists 280,000 or so clones, approximately 85% occurring once. The trim removed 3 bases at V and 6 bases at J, leaving 12 bases unmatched. Germline-derived CDR1 and CDR2 are SGDLS and YYNGEE. This CDR3 region has 16 residues.

Sample: PBMCs or T cells enriched from blood (not recorded which). The chain joins TRBV9 to TRBJ2-5; 9 bases line up with TRBD1. This receptor was taken from a man aged 25 to 40 who had recovered from COVID-19. This CDR3 is CASSAPAGQGLKTQYF. CDR3 bases: TGTGCCAGCAGCGCGCCAGCGGGACAGGGTCTGAAGACCCAGTACTTC. Full variable domain (outside the CDR3, taken from reference TRBV9 and TRBJ2-5): DSGVTQTPKHLITATGQRVTLRCSPRSGDLSVYWYQQSLDQGLQFLIQYYNGEERAKGNILERFSAQQFPDLHSELNLSSLELGDSALYFCASSAPAGQGLKTQYFGPGTRLLVL.